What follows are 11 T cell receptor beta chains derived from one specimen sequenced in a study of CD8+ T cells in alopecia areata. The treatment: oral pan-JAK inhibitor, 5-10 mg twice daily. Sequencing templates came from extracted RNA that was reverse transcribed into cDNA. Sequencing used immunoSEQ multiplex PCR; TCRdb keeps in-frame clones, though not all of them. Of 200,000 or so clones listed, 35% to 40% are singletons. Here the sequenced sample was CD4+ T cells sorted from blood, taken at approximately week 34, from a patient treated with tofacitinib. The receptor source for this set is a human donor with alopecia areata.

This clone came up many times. CDR3 coding DNA: TGTGCCAGCAGCTTTGGGGCCCGGGGCTACCTGGGCGCCGGGGAGCTGTTTTTT. Its protein product is CASSFGARGYLGAGELFF. The V and J genes are TRBV7-3 and TRBJ2-2; D may match TRBD1 or TRBD2 (5 bases each). CDR3 length equals 18 residues. CDR1 SGHTA and CDR2 FQGTGA come from the germline V gene. V lost 3 bases to trimming and J lost 6 bases, with 23 bases between them.

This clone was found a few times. The chain's CDR3 is CASSFDRGGYEQYF. The CDR3 nucleotides read TGTGCCAGCAGCTTTGATAGGGGCGGCTACGAGCAGTACTTC. J is TRBJ2-7 and V is TRBV7-9; the D gene is possibly TRBD1 (5 bases). The CDR3 runs to 14 residues. Trimming took off 3 bases at V and 3 bases at J, with 12 bases between the two ends. Germline V gene sequence: CDR1 SEHNR, CDR2 FQNEAQ (reference sequence).

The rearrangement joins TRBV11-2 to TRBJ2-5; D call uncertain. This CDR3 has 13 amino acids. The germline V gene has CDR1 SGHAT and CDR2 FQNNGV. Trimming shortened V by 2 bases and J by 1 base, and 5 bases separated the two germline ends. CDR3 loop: CASSLPFQETQYF. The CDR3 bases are TGTGCCAGCAGCTTACCGTTCCAAGAGACCCAGTACTTC.

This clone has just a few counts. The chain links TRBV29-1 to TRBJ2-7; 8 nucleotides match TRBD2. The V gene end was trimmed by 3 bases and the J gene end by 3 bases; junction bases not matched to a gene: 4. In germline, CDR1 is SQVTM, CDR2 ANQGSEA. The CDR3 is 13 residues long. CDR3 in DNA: TGCAGCGTTGATGCGGGACTAGGCTACGAGCAGTACTTC. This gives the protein CSVDAGLGYEQYF.

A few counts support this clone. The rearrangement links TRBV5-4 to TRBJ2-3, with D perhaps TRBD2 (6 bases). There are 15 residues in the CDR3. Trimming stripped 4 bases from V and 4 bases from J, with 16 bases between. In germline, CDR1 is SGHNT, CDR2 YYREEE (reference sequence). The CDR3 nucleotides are TGTGCCAGCAGCCCCCCGGGGGTGAAGGCAGATACGCAGTATTTT. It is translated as CASSPPGVKADTQYF.

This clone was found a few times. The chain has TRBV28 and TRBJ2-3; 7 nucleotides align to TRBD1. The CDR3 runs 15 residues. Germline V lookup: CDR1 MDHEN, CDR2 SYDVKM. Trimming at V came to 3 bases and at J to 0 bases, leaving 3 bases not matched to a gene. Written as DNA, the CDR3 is TGTGCCAGCAGTTTGTTGACAGGGAGCACAGATACGCAGTATTTT. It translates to CASSLLTGSTDTQYF.

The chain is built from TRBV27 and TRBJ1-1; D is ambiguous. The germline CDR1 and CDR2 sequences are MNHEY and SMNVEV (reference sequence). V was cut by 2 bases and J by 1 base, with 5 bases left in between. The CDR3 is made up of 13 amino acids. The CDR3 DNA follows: TGTGCCAGCAGTTTAGTGACGAACACTGAAGCTTTCTTT. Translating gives CASSLVTNTEAFF.

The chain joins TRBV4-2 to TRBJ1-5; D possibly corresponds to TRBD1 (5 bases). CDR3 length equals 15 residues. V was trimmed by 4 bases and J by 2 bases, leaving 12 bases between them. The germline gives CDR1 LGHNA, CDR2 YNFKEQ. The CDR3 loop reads CASSPNFRGNQPQHF. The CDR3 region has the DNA TGTGCCAGCAGCCCAAACTTCAGGGGCAATCAGCCCCAGCATTTT.

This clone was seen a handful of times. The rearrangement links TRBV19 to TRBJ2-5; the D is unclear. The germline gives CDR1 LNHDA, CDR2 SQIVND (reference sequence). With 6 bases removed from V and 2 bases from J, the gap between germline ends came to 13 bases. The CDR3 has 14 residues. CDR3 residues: CASSPPSSQETQYF. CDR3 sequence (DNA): TGTGCCAGTAGCCCGCCGTCCAGTCAAGAGACCCAGTACTTC.

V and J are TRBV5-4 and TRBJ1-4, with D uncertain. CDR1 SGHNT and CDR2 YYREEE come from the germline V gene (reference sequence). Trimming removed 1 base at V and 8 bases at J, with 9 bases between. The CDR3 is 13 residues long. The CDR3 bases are TGTGCCAGCAGCTTGATGGGAAACGAAAAACTGTTTTTT. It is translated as CASSLMGNEKLFF.

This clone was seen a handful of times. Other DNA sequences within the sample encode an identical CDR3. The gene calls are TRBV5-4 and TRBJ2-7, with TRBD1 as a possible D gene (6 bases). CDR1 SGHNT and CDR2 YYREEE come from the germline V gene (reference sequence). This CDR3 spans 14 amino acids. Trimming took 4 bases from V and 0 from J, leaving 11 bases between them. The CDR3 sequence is CASSPTGSSYEQYF. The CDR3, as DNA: TGTGCCAGCAGCCCGACAGGATCCTCCTACGAGCAGTACTTC.